A single sample gave rise to the 8 T cell receptor beta chains below, sequenced in a study of blood T cell repertoires in COVID-19. The data were produced by immunoSEQ multiplex PCR, yet TCRdb's version contains in-frame clones alone and is incomplete. The sample has fewer than 500,000 clones, more than 85% seen once. The sample comprised peripheral blood. Source of these receptors: a woman aged 25-40 years with acute or convalescent COVID-19.

The chain couples TRBV7-3 to TRBJ2-5, with D unresolved. Trimming took 5 bases from V and 1 from J, leaving 2 bases between them. The CDR3 length is 11 residues. Germline lookup yields CDR1 SGHTA and CDR2 FQGTGA. This chain's CDR3 is CASSRQETQYF. CDR3 coding DNA: TGTGCCAGCAGCCGCCAAGAGACCCAGTACTTC.

V usage is TRBV5-1 and J usage is TRBJ2-3; 8 bases are a match to TRBD1. This CDR3 comprises 16 residues. V shed 4 bases, J shed 5 bases, and the junction held 12 bases outside the gene matches. Germline V gives CDR1 SGHRS, CDR2 YFSETQ. This chain's CDR3 is CASSPPNRGSGDTQYF. CDR3 nucleotide sequence: TGCGCCAGCAGCCCACCCAACAGGGGGTCTGGAGATACGCAGTATTTT.

This rearrangement joins TRBV9 to TRBJ2-1, with 12 bases that match TRBD1. The CDR3 is made up of 17 amino acids. Germline lookup yields CDR1 SGDLS and CDR2 YYNGEE. The trim removed 2 bases at V and 8 bases at J, leaving 11 bases unmatched. The CDR3 nucleotides are TGTGCCAGCAGCGTTGGGACAGGGGGCTACATGGGCGATGAGCAGTTCTTC. This sequence encodes CASSVGTGGYMGDEQFF.

V gene TRBV28 combines with J gene TRBJ1-5; TRBD1 matches 9 bases. The CDR3 sequence is 14 residues long. With 5 bases clipped from V and 6 bases from J, the junction kept 5 bases outside the gene matches. The germline gives CDR1 MDHEN, CDR2 SYDVKM. CDR3 DNA sequence: TGTGCCAGCAGTGGACAGGGGAGGGGTCAGCCCCAGCATTTT. Its translation: CASSGQGRGQPQHF.

The chain joins TRBV19 to TRBJ1-2; a weak D match, TRBD1 (5 bases). With 9 bases removed from V and 3 bases from J, the gap between germline ends came to 11 bases. Looked up from germline, CDR1 is LNHDA and CDR2 is SQIVND (reference sequence). This CDR3 spans 12 amino acids. Written as DNA, the CDR3 is TGTGCCAGCCAGACAGCCCACTATGGCTACACCTTC. Protein product: CASQTAHYGYTF.

V and J are TRBV4-1 and TRBJ1-4; no clear D. Looked up from germline, CDR1 is MGHRA and CDR2 is YSYEKL. Trimming stripped 1 base from V and 3 bases from J, with 12 bases between. This CDR3 contains 16 residues. The chain's CDR3 is CASSQGRRQANEKLFF. The CDR3 coding sequence is TGCGCCAGCAGCCAAGGTCGACGGCAGGCTAATGAAAAACTGTTTTTT.

The V gene is TRBV7-3, the J gene TRBJ2-7; 9 bases fit TRBD1. Germline V gene sequence: CDR1 SGHTA, CDR2 FQGTGA. The CDR3 has 16 amino acids. V lost 2 bases and J lost 6; bases outside the gene matches: 11. The CDR3 here is CASSLPRDRVFREQYF. The CDR3 DNA is TGTGCCAGCAGCTTACCTCGGGACAGGGTTTTTCGCGAGCAGTACTTC. Full variable domain (rest looked up from reference TRBV7-3 and TRBJ2-7): GAGVSQTPSNKVTEKGKYVELRCDPISGHTALYWYRQSLGQGPEFLIYFQGTGAADDSGLPNDRFFAVRPEGSVSTLKIQRTERGDSAVYLCASSLPRDRVFREQYFGPGTRLTVT.

In this sample, this clone turned up once. At one boundary the junction diverges from the germline segment, which might be a read error. The V gene is TRBV6-1, the J gene TRBJ2-7; the match to TRBD1 covers 7 bases. This CDR3 has 15 residues. The germline V gene has CDR1 MNHNS and CDR2 SASEGT. The CDR3 sequence: CASREGTVSYYEQYF. The CDR3 DNA is TGTGCCAGCAGAGAAGGGACAGTTTCCTACTACGAGCAGTACTTC.